Presented here are 13 T cell receptor beta chains from one specimen sequenced in a study of cytomegalovirus exposure and HLA in healthy donors. Generated by immunoSEQ multiplex PCR, the TCRdb table keeps only in-frame clones and is missing some. The data show some 84,000 clones, with approximately 90% seen just once and around 2.1% held by the top ten. The sequenced sample consisted of PBMCs. These receptors came from a man aged 25-45 years in good health and CMV-seronegative.

The genes are TRBV6-5 and TRBJ2-1; TRBD2 matches 14 bases. Germline CDR1 and CDR2: MNHEY and SVGAGI. Unmatched junction bases numbered 7, after V lost 5 bases and J lost 10 bases. The CDR3 extends over 15 amino acids. CDR3 protein: CASSTGLAGAWEQFF. CDR3 in DNA: TGTGCCAGCAGTACGGGACTAGCGGGAGCGTGGGAGCAGTTCTTC.

This rearrangement joins TRBV9 to TRBJ2-6; D is unresolved. Germline CDR1 and CDR2: SGDLS and YYNGEE. CDR3 size: 15 residues. V was pared by 0 bases and J by 0 bases, with 4 bases between. The CDR3 reads CASSVGYSGANVLTF. The CDR3 DNA sequence: TGTGCCAGCAGCGTAGGCTACTCTGGGGCCAACGTCCTGACTTTC.

A single count supports this clone. The chain uses TRBV18 and TRBJ1-1, with TRBD1 as a possible D gene (5 bases). CDR3 length: 15 amino acids. Trimming stripped 3 bases from V and 8 bases from J, with 19 bases between. In germline, CDR1 is KGHSH, CDR2 LQKENI. CDR3 loop: CASSPWTPGGSEAFF. CDR3 bases: TGTGCCAGCTCACCCTGGACCCCCGGGGGGAGCGAAGCTTTCTTT.

J is TRBJ2-4 and V is TRBV7-9, with TRBD1 matching over 7 bases. The CDR3 totals 18 residues. Germline CDR1 is SEHNR and CDR2 is FQNEAQ (reference sequence). With V trimmed by 5 bases and J by 5 bases, 18 bases remained unmatched. The CDR3 loop is CASSQFQDRRKVENIQYF. The DNA of the CDR3 is TGTGCCAGCAGCCAATTTCAGGACAGGAGAAAGGTCGAAAACATTCAGTACTTC.

The V call is TRBV4-2, the J call TRBJ2-5, with 9 bases identical to TRBD1. The CDR3 spans 16 residues. The V and J ends lost 3 bases and 3 bases, in that order; junction bases with no gene match: 8. Germline CDR1 reads LGHNA; CDR2 reads YNFKEQ. Written as DNA, the CDR3 is TGTGCCAGCAGCCACGACGGAACAGGGGGCGAAGAGACCCAGTACTTC. This translates into CASSHDGTGGEETQYF.

This clone showed up just a few times. This chain joins TRBV29-1 and TRBJ1-2; 8 bases fit TRBD1. Per the germline V gene, CDR1 is SQVTM and CDR2 is ANQGSEA. CDR3 length: 14 residues. J gave up 5 bases and V 3 bases, and 8 bases lay outside the gene matches. The DNA for the CDR3 is TGCAGCGTTGACGTCGGGACAGGAGGATATGGCTACACCTTC. Residues: CSVDVGTGGYGYTF.

The rearrangement links TRBV9 to TRBJ2-5, with TRBD1 identical over 7 bases. V lost 4 bases and J lost 7; bases outside the gene matches: 13. Germline-derived CDR1 and CDR2 are SGDLS and YYNGEE. CDR3 length: 15 residues. The CDR3 sequence: CASSTSTGAPGTQYF. The CDR3, as DNA: TGTGCCAGCAGCACGTCCACAGGGGCCCCAGGGACCCAGTACTTC. Supplemented by reference TRBV9 and TRBJ2-5, the full variable domain reads DSGVTQTPKHLITATGQRVTLRCSPRSGDLSVYWYQQSLDQGLQFLIQYYNGEERAKGNILERFSAQQFPDLHSELNLSSLELGDSALYFCASSTSTGAPGTQYFGPGTRLLVL.

The V gene is TRBV10-3, the J gene TRBJ2-3, with TRBD1 matching over 10 bases. V gave up 6 bases and J gave up 0 bases; unmatched junction bases: 3. This CDR3 has 15 residues. The germline gives CDR1 ENHRY, CDR2 SYGVKD. CDR3 bases: TGTGCCATCAGCACGGGACAGGGGAGCACAGATACGCAGTATTTT. Its protein is CAISTGQGSTDTQYF.

This clone was recorded once. This chain connects TRBV7-8 to TRBJ2-7; TRBD2 matches at 8 bases. Trimming took 0 bases from V and 3 from J; bases not matched to a gene: 4. Germline V lookup: CDR1 SGHVS, CDR2 FQNEAQ. The CDR3 is 15 residues long. CDR3 sequence reads: CASSLAGTSFYEQYF. Here the CDR3 DNA reads TGTGCCAGCAGCTTAGCCGGGACTAGTTTCTACGAGCAGTACTTC.

This chain joins TRBV19 and TRBJ2-7, with 9 positions matching TRBD2. Unmatched junction bases numbered 14, after V lost 5 bases and J lost 3 bases. Germline loops: CDR1 LNHDA, CDR2 SQIVND (reference sequence). The CDR3 extends over 17 amino acids. CDR3 in amino acids: CASSRPSSGRKSYEQYF. The CDR3 region has the DNA TGTGCCAGTAGTCGACCGAGTAGCGGGAGAAAAAGCTACGAGCAGTACTTC.

The V and J genes are TRBV29-1 and TRBJ2-7; D remains unclear. This CDR3 has 11 residues. The germline V gene has CDR1 SQVTM and CDR2 ANQGSEA. V lost 7 bases, J lost 2 bases, and 9 bases lay in between. Here the CDR3 reads CSAVNPYEQYF. The CDR3 bases are TGCAGCGCAGTAAATCCCTACGAGCAGTACTTC.

The CDR3 bases are TGTGCCAGCAGCGTAAGAGGACAGGGTGCCGGGGAGCTGTTTTTT. This encodes CASSVRGQGAGELFF. This rearrangement joins TRBV9 to TRBJ2-2; 8 bases are a match to TRBD1. The V gene end was trimmed by 1 base and the J gene end by 6 bases; junction bases not matched to a gene: 5. There are 15 residues in the CDR3. Germline V gene data show CDR1 as SGDLS and CDR2 as YYNGEE. The whole variable domain, filled in from reference TRBV9 and TRBJ2-2, reads DSGVTQTPKHLITATGQRVTLRCSPRSGDLSVYWYQQSLDQGLQFLIQYYNGEERAKGNILERFSAQQFPDLHSELNLSSLELGDSALYFCASSVRGQGAGELFFGEGSRLTVL.

This clone was counted a few times. The J gene is TRBJ2-2, the V gene TRBV6-1; the D gene is possibly TRBD1 (5 bases). CDR3 length: 15 residues. Germline CDR1 MNHNS, CDR2 SASEGT. V was pared by 2 bases and J by 3 bases, with 10 bases between. Here the CDR3 reads CASSESRVDTGELFF. CDR3 DNA: TGTGCCAGCAGTGAAAGCAGGGTAGACACCGGGGAGCTGTTTTTT.